There are many counts of the clone carrying this T cell receptor beta chain. This sample was included in a study of metastatic and nonmetastatic thyroid tumors. No treatment had been given to any patient before thyroid surgery. TCRdb redid the clone calls on the PCR reads using MiXCR. Here the sample spans around 89,000 clones, under 15% being singletons. Germline CDR1 and CDR2: MNHEY and SVGEGT. V dropped 6 bases and J dropped 8 bases, with 19 bases sitting between them. This CDR3 is built from 15 residues. The source is a female donor with papillary thyroid cancer or a benign thyroid nodule (not recorded which). Some clones in this sample may be carry-over from other donors' samples. The rearrangement joins TRBV6-2 or TRBV6-3 to TRBJ1-4; possibly TRBD1 for D (6 bases). Sequencing input: blood. The CDR3 sequence is CASRKQGSTGEKLFF. The DNA for the CDR3 is TGTGCCAGCAGAAAGCAGGGGAGCACGGGGGAAAAACTGTTTTTT.